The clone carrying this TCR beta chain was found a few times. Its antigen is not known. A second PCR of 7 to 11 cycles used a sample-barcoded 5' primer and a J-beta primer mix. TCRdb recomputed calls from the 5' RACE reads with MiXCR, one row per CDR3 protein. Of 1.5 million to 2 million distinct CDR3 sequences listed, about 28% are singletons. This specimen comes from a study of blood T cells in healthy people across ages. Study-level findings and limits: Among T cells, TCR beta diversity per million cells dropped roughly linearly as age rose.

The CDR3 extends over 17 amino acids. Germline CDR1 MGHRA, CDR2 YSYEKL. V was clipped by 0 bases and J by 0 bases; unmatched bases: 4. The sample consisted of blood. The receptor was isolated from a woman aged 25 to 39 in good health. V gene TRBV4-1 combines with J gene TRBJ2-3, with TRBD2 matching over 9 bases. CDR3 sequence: CASSQDSTSGSTDTQYF. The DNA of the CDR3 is TGCGCCAGCAGCCAAGATTCCACTAGCGGGAGCACAGATACGCAGTATTTT.